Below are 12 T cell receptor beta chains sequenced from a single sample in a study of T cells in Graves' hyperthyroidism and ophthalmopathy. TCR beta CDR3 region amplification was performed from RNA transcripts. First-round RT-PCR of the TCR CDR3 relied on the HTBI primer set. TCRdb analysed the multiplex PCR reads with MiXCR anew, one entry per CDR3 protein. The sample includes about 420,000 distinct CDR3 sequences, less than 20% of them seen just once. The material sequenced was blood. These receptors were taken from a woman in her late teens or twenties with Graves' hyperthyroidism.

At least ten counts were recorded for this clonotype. As DNA, the CDR3 is TGCAGTGCTAGTCGCGGGGGACTAGAAAATAACAATGAGCAGTTCTTC. Translation: CSASRGGLENNNEQFF. The rearrangement joins TRBV20-1 to TRBJ2-1, with 8 bases fitting TRBD2. V was clipped by 3 bases and J by 5 bases; unmatched bases: 12. CDR1 and CDR2 from the germline V gene are DFQATT and SNEGSKA (reference sequence). The CDR3 loop spans 16 amino acids.

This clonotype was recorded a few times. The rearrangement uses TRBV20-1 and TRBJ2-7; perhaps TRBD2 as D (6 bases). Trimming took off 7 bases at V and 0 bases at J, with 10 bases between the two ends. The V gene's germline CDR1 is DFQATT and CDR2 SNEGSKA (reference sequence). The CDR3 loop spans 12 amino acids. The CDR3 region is CSGEDYSYEQYF. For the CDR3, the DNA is TGCAGTGGGGAGGACTACTCCTACGAGCAGTACTTC.

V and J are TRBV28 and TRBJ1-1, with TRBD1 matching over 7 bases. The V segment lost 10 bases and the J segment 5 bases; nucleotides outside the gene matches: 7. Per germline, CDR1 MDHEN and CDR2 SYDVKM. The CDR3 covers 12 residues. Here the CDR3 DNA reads TGTGCCACCAGGGACAGCGGGACTGAAGCTTTCTTT. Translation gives CATRDSGTEAFF.

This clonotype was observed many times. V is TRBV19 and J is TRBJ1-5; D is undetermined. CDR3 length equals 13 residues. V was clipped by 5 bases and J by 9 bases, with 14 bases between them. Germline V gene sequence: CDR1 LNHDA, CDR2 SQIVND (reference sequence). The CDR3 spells CASSLATVAPQHF. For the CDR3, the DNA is TGTGCCAGTAGTCTCGCGACGGTCGCGCCCCAGCATTTT.

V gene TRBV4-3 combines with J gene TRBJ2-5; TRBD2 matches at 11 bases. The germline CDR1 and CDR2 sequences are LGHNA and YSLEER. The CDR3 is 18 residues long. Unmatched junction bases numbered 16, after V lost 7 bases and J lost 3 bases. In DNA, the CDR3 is TGCGCCAGCACCCACCTAGCGGGGGGCGCGACCCGGGAAGAGACCCAGTACTTC. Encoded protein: CASTHLAGGATREETQYF.

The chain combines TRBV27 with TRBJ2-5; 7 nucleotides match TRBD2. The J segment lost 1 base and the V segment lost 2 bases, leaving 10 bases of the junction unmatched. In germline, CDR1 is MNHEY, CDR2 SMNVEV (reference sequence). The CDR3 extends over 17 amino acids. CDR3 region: CASSLNRDGEGQETQYF. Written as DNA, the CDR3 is TGTGCCAGCAGTTTAAATAGAGACGGGGAGGGCCAAGAGACCCAGTACTTC.

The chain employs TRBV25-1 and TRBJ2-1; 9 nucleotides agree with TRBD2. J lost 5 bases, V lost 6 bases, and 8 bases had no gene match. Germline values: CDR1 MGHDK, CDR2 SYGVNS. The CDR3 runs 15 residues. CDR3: CASSALAGLNNEQFF. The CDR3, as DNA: TGTGCCAGCAGCGCCCTAGCGGGGCTGAACAATGAGCAGTTCTTC.

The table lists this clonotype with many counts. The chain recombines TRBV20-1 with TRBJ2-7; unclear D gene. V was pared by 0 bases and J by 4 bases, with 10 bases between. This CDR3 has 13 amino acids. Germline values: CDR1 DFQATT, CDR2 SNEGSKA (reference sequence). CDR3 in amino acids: CSARDQVSYEQYF. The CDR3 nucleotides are TGCAGTGCTAGAGATCAGGTTTCTTACGAGCAGTACTTC.

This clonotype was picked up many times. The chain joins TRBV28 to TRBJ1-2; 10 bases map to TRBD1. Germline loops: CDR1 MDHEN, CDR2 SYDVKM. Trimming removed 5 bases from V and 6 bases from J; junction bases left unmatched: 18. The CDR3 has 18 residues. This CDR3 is CASSATGTGEGSYNGYTF. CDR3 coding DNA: TGTGCCAGCAGTGCCACCGGGACAGGGGAAGGTTCATATAATGGCTACACCTTC.

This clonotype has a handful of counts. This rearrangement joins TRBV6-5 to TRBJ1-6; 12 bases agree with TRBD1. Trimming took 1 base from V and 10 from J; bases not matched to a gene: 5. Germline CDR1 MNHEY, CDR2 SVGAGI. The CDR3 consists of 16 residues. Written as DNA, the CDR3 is TGTGCCAGCAGTTACTTCCCCGGGACAGGGGGCTCACCCCTCCACTTT. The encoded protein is CASSYFPGTGGSPLHF.

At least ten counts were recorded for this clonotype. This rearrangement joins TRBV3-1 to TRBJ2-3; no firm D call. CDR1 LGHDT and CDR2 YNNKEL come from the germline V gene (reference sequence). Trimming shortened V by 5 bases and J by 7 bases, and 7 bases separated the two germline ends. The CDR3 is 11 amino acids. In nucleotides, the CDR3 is TGTGCCAGCAGCTCCCACAATACGCAGTATTTT. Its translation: CASSSHNTQYF.

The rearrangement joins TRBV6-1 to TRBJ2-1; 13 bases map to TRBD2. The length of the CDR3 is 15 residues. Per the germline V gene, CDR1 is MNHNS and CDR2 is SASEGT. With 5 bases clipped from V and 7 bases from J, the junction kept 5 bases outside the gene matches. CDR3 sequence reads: CASSRTSGGLNEQFF. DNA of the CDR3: TGTGCCAGCAGTCGGACTAGCGGGGGTTTGAATGAGCAGTTCTTC.